This entry features one T cell receptor beta chain sequence. Its antigen specificity is not known. No per-base quality is available; no much larger clone lies one base away. The time point label of this sample denotes: baseline before first vaccination. Vaccinee samples came from UK trials COV001 and COV002, including a single-blind randomized controlled phase 2/3 trial of AZD1222 (ChAdOx1 nCoV-19) in healthy adults. For TCRbeta chain sequencing, PBMC samples were collected from trial participants at day 0 and at day 28 after the second dose. This record comes from a study of T cell responses to AZD1222 COVID-19 vaccine (dated by TCRdb to 2020 to 2023). With regard to the full study: Because spike-specific TCR depth and breadth did not differ between the two schedules, AZD1222 recipients who got a second dose at roughly 4 weeks were pooled with those who got a second dose at roughly 12 weeks. Trial participants were enrolled into age subgroups of 18-55, 56-69 and 70-plus years, which contained roughly 150, 30 and 60 TCR-sequenced participants, respectively. TCR sequencing covered about 230 trial participants: about 210 given two doses of AZD1222 and 26 given two doses of MenACWY control vaccine. What the work shows at the level of the full study, not this receptor alone: Participants were mostly white British, with more females than males. The authors suggested clonal diversity may have been underestimated. The whole spike protein was spanned by vaccine-associated CD4 TCRs, and dominant responses were seen in regions 160-218 and 743-854. In the small 56-69-year group, the increase in depth fell short of significance, most likely because of low power. After two AZD1222 doses, spike-specific TCR breadth and depth were significantly higher than at day 0 and than in MenACWY recipients. Only five or six AZD1222 recipients were SARS-CoV-2 seropositive at baseline, limiting conclusions about previously exposed vaccinees. Because no samples from the day 14 peak response were available, repertoires could be characterized only after the peak T cell response. Nearly half of unique spike-specific TCRs reportedly recognized epitopes outside regions mutated in the B.1.351 and B.1.1.7 variants.

The CDR3 regions of human TCRbeta chains were analyzed by immunosequencing. As for the authors' bioinformatics: Repertoire TCRs were checked for matches against a reference library of SARS-CoV-2-specific TCRs that had been generated using the MIRA antigen-specificity platform. Breadth was defined as the fraction of unique TCRs that were SARS-CoV-2-associated. Depth was defined as the fraction of total T cells that were SARS-CoV-2-associated. Each spike-specific TCR was assigned to its reactive spike region and to a CD4 or CD8 class using the MIRA data. Log10-transformed breadth and depth values were compared by one-way ANOVA with Sidak's multiple comparisons tests. The clones in this table, taken by TCRdb from immuneACCESS, are in-frame only. Not every clone is retained; where verified, under half of the shortfall comes from an unresolved V gene, and the cause of the rest is unknown. V, J and clone size derive from that table, while D and trimming were established from the DNA sequence. The sample table holds about 110,000 clones, of which around 84% were seen once. The top ten clones comprise about 3% of the sample.

CDR1 and CDR2 are read off the germline V gene as SGHTA and FQGNSA. V loses 6 bases, J loses 4 bases, and the germline ends lie 15 bases apart. The CDR3 spans 15 residues, from the cysteine through the phenylalanine. Here the CDR3 DNA is all that survives: 45 bases in frame from base 1. The receptor was derived from an adult in good health. The sequence links TRBV7-2 to TRBJ2-2, with no confident D gene call. Sequencing was performed on peripheral blood, taken on day 0 of AZD1222 vaccination. The bases read TGTGCCAGCAGAAAAGCCTCGTCGAGCACCGGGGAGCTGTTTTTT. Translated, it gives CASRKASSSTGELFF.